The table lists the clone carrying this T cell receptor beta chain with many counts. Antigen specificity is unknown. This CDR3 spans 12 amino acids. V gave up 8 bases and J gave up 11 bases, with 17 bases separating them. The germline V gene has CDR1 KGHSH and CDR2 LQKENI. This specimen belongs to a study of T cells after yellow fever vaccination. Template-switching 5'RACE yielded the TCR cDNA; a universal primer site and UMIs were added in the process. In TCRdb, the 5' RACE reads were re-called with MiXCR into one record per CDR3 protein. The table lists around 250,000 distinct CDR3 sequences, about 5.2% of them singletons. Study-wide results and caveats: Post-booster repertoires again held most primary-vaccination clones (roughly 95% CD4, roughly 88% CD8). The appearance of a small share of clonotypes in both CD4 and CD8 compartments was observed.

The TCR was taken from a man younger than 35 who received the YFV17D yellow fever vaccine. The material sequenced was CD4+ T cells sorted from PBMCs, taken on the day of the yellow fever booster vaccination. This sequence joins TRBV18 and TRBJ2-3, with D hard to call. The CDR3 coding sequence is TGTGCCAGCGCAACCCAATCGGTGGGGCAGTATTTT. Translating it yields CASATQSVGQYF. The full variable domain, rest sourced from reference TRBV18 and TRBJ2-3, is NAGVMQNPRHLVRRRGQEARLRCSPMKGHSHVYWYRQLPEEGLKFMVYLQKENIIDESGMPKERFSAEFPKEGPSILRIQQVVRGDSAAYFCASATQSVGQYFGPGTRLTVL.